These 18 T cell receptor beta chains were all obtained from the same sample, sequenced in a study of Graves' ophthalmopathy and Graves' hyperthyroidism. Amplified TCR beta CDR3 regions were obtained using RNA transcripts as template. First-round RT-PCR with HTBI primers preceded a second-round multiplex PCR. TCRdb re-called the multiplex PCR reads with MiXCR, one entry per CDR3 protein. The sample records around 400,000 distinct CDR3 sequences, 21% being singletons. The sequenced sample was peripheral blood. Receptors originate from a woman aged 18-29 years with stable Graves' hyperthyroidism.

This clonotype was seen repeatedly, ten times or more. The chain has TRBV11-3 and TRBJ1-2, with no clear D. The V end lost 8 bases, the J end lost 4 bases, and 23 bases lay between the germline ends. The length of the CDR3 is 16 residues. Germline lookup yields CDR1 SGHNT and CDR2 YENEEA. The CDR3 is CASCQISGIYIYGYTF. The CDR3 DNA is TGTGCCAGCTGTCAGATATCTGGGATCTATATCTATGGCTACACCTTC.

The V gene is TRBV28, the J gene TRBJ2-7; 10 nucleotides line up with TRBD1. This CDR3 has 15 amino acids. V shed 7 bases and J 5 bases; nucleotides not matched to a gene: 11. Germline lookup yields CDR1 MDHEN and CDR2 SYDVKM. The CDR3 loop reads CASITPGQGTNEQYF. The CDR3 region has the DNA TGTGCCAGCATTACTCCGGGACAGGGGACCAACGAGCAGTACTTC.

This clonotype was picked up many times. A read error is possible here, since a much larger clone lies one base away. The CDR3 bases are TGTGTCAGCAGCGAAATGTCCGGACAGGGCTACGAGCAGTACTTC. Residues: CVSSEMSGQGYEQYF. The V gene is TRBV6-1, the J gene TRBJ2-7; 8 bases are shared with TRBD1. The CDR3 loop spans 15 amino acids. Germline assignment: CDR1 MNHNS and CDR2 SASEGT.

There are a few counts of this clonotype. The genes are TRBV28 and TRBJ1-5, with 7 bases fitting TRBD1. From germline, CDR1 is MDHEN and CDR2 SYDVKM. The J segment lost 2 bases and the V segment lost 6 bases, leaving 7 bases of the junction unmatched. The CDR3 has 15 amino acids. For the CDR3, the DNA is TGTGCCAGCAGACTACAGGGGATTCGCAATCAGCCCCAGCATTTT. Translated, it gives CASRLQGIRNQPQHF.

This clonotype was observed at least ten times. This chain joins TRBV6-2 or TRBV6-3 and TRBJ2-7; perhaps TRBD1 as D (5 bases). The CDR3 length is 14 residues. V was cut by 4 bases and J by 1 base, with 11 bases left in between. The germline V gene encodes CDR1 MNHEY and CDR2 SVGEGT. CDR3 in amino acids: CASSWWTTSYEQYF. The CDR3 nucleotides are TGTGCCAGCAGTTGGTGGACAACTTCCTACGAGCAGTACTTC.

In this sample, this clonotype turned up a few times. The V and J genes are TRBV5-6 and TRBJ2-7; 8 nucleotides line up with TRBD2. The germline V gene encodes CDR1 SGHDT and CDR2 YYEEEE. The CDR3 sequence is 14 residues long. V gave up 4 bases and J gave up 5 bases; unmatched junction bases: 8. DNA for the CDR3: TGTGCCAGCAGCCTCCCCGGGGGGGCCCACGAGCAGTACTTC. Residues: CASSLPGGAHEQYF.

This clonotype was recorded at least ten times. The chain couples TRBV7-2 to TRBJ2-2; D is ambiguous. This CDR3 region has 16 residues. The germline V and J ends were trimmed by 0 bases and 1 base, with 9 bases remaining between them. The germline gives CDR1 SGHTA, CDR2 FQGNSA. This CDR3 is CASSLARILNTGELFF. The CDR3 nucleotides are TGTGCCAGCAGCTTAGCAAGGATTTTGAACACCGGGGAGCTGTTTTTT. The full variable domain, completed using reference TRBV7-2 and TRBJ2-2, is GAGVSQSPSNKVTEKGKDVELRCDPISGHTALYWYRQSLGQGLEFLIYFQGNSAPDKSGLPSDRFSAERTGGSVSTLTIQRTQQEDSAVYLCASSLARILNTGELFFGEGSRLTVL.

This clonotype appeared many times. This chain uses TRBV29-1 with TRBJ2-5, with D uncertain. This CDR3 has 13 amino acids. Germline CDR1 reads SQVTM; CDR2 reads ANQGSEA. V was shortened by 6 bases and J by 5 bases, with 16 bases between the two germline ends. The CDR3 reads CSVVILVFETQYF. CDR3 DNA sequence: TGCAGCGTAGTGATCCTGGTTTTTGAGACCCAGTACTTC.

This clonotype has only a few counts. V and J are TRBV20-1 and TRBJ2-7; TRBD2 agrees at 11 bases. The CDR3 has 15 residues. CDR1 and CDR2 (germline): DFQATT, SNEGSKA (reference sequence). Trimming took 6 bases from V and 2 from J; bases not matched to a gene: 9. CDR3 in DNA: TGCAGTGCAAACTCCTTTAGCGGGAGGGCCTACGAGCAGTACTTC. Translation gives CSANSFSGRAYEQYF.

A note on this clonotype: The junction does not match germline at one end; this may be a read error. The rearrangement links TRBV6-2 or TRBV6-3 to TRBJ2-3; D possibly corresponds to TRBD2 (7 bases). This CDR3 is built from 16 residues. The V gene's germline CDR1 is MNHEY and CDR2 SVGEGT. CDR3 bases: TGTGCCAGCAGTTACCGGGGGGCAGCTATCACAGATACGCATTATTTT. Translation: CASSYRGAAITDTHYF.

This clonotype has ten or more counts. V and J are TRBV6-1 and TRBJ2-7; 8 bases fit TRBD1. Germline loops: CDR1 MNHNS, CDR2 SASEGT. V was clipped by 9 bases and J by 3 bases; unmatched bases: 7. The CDR3 length is 13 residues. The CDR3, as DNA: TGTGCCAGTAGCCGACAGGGGCGCTACGAGCAGTACTTC. As protein: CASSRQGRYEQYF.

This clonotype was counted ten times or more. This chain joins TRBV27 and TRBJ1-2; a possible D gene is TRBD1 (5 bases). Germline loops: CDR1 MNHEY, CDR2 SMNVEV (reference sequence). The V end was cut by 3 bases, the J end by 3 bases, with 8 bases between. CDR3 length equals 13 residues. The CDR3 is CASSLGGDYGYTF. The CDR3 nucleotides read TGTGCCAGCAGTTTGGGAGGGGACTATGGCTACACCTTC.

This clonotype showed up many times. V and J are TRBV28 and TRBJ2-7, with TRBD2 matching 8 bases. With 2 bases clipped from V and 4 bases from J, the junction kept 7 bases outside the gene matches. The CDR3 contains 15 residues. Looked up from germline, CDR1 is MDHEN and CDR2 is SYDVKM. Written as DNA, the CDR3 is TGTGCCAGCAGTTTAGAGGCGGGGGGTCGTTACGAGCAGTACTTC. Protein product: CASSLEAGGRYEQYF.

The chain employs TRBV2 and TRBJ1-1; TRBD1 might be the D (6 bases). The CDR3 runs to 15 residues. Germline values: CDR1 SNHLY, CDR2 FYNNEI. V was trimmed by 5 bases and J by 2 bases, leaving 15 bases between them. The CDR3 DNA reads as TGTGCCAGCAGTCACCGGGACATCCGAAACACTGAAGCTTTCTTT. This translates into CASSHRDIRNTEAFF.

In this sample, this clonotype turned up many times. The chain combines TRBV7-9 with TRBJ2-7; TRBD2 aligns across 7 bases. CDR1 is SEHNR, CDR2 FQNEAQ, per germline (reference sequence). Trimming cost V 5 bases and J 9 bases; bases outside gene matches: 16. The CDR3 spans 15 residues. The CDR3 bases are TGTGCCAGCAGCCCCGGAGCGGGATCCCCCGTTTGGCAGTACTTC. Translating gives CASSPGAGSPVWQYF.

This chain uses TRBV28 with TRBJ1-5, with 8 nucleotides matching TRBD1. V lost 1 base, J lost 0 bases, and 20 bases stayed unmatched. The CDR3 is 22 residues long. Per germline, CDR1 MDHEN and CDR2 SYDVKM. The CDR3 region is CASSLFHLLQGVGGYSNQPQHF. The DNA for the CDR3 is TGTGCCAGCAGTTTATTTCATCTACTACAGGGGGTCGGGGGGTATAGCAATCAGCCCCAGCATTTT.

V gene TRBV10-3 combines with J gene TRBJ1-1, with D unresolved. Germline V gene lookup returns CDR1 ENHRY and CDR2 SYGVKD. V lost 4 bases, J lost 6 bases, and 6 bases lay in between. The CDR3 sequence is 11 residues long. CDR3 nucleotides: TGTGCCATCAGTGCGGGCTCTGAAGCTTTCTTT. Protein: CAISAGSEAFF.

Ten or more counts support this clonotype. J is TRBJ2-7 and V is TRBV7-3; D not resolved. V dropped 5 bases and J dropped 4 bases, with 15 bases sitting between them. This CDR3 region has 14 residues. From germline, CDR1 is SGHTA and CDR2 FQGTGA. The chain's CDR3 is CASSSLKGGYEQYF. The CDR3 region has the DNA TGTGCCAGCAGCAGCTTAAAGGGCGGTTACGAGCAGTACTTC.